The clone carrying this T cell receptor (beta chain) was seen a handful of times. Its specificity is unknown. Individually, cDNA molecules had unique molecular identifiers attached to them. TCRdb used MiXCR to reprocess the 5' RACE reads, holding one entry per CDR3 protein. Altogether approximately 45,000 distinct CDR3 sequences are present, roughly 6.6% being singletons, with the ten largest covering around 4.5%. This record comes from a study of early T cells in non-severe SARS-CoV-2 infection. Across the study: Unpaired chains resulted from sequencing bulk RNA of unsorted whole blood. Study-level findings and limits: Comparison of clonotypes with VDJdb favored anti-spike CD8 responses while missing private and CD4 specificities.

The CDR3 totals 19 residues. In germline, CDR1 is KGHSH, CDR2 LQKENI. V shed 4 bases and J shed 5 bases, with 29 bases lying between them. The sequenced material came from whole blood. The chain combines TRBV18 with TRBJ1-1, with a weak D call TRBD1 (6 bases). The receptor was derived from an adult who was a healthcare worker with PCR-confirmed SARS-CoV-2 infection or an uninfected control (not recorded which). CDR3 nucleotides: TGTGCCAGCTCACAACACCCGGCGACAGGAAGAGGTGGATGGACTGAAGCTTTCTTT. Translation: CASSQHPATGRGGWTEAFF.